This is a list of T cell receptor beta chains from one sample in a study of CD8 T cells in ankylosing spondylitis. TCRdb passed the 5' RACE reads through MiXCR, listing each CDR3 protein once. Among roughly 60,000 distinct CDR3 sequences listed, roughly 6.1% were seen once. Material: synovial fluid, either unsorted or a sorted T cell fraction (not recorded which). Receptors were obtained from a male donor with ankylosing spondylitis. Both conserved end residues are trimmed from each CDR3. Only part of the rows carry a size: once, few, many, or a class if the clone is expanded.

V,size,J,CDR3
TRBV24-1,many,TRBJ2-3,ATSDADRVADTQY
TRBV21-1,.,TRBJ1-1,ASSKGWTELRDAF
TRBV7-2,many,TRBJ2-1,ASSFQRVSRNEQF
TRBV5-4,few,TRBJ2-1,ASSLGTGVDEQF
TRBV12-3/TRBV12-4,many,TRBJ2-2,ASSLPRAGRQYDTGELF
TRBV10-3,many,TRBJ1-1,AIKGQANTEAF
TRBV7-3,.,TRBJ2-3,ASRMGQGVADTQY
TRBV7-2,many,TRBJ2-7,ASSTQGGGATYEQY
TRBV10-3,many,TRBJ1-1,ATRQSSTEAF
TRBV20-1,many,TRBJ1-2,SAPMSGGHYGYT
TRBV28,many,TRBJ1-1,ASSFLAGWDSEAF
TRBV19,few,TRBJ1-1,ASSGGAVGTEAF
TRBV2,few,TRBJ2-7,ASHASTGPAGGTYEQY
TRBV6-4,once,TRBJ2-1,ASSDSWGPGNEQF
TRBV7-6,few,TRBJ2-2,ASSFRQAPNTGELF
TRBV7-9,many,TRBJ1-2,ASSPDRSYGYT
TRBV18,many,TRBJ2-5,ASSPRELQETQY
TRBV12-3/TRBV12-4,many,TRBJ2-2,ASTPQRIAATGELF
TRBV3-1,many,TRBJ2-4,ASSQDRSGGAGDIQY
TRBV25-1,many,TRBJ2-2,ASSGGVGNTGELF
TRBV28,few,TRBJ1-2,AGGRGTRGIYGYT
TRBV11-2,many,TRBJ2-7,ASSLGSVGEQY
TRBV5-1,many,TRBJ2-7,ASSSTRRGSGTSEYYEQY
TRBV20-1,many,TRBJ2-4,SARDPTGSGNIQY
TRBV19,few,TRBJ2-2,ASSRDRGLTGELF
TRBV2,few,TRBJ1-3,ASSAGQQSGNTIY
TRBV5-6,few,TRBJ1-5,ASSLAGTGTRPQH
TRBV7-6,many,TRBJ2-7,ASSETGTSYEQY
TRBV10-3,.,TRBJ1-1,AISDMQGVRNTEAF
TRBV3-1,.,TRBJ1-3,ASSQESFGNTTY
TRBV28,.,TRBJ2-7,ASRTGGIYEQY
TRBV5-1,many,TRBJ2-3,ASSLVRLQGTDTQY
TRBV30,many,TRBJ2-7,AWSLGEGEQY
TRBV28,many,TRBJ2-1,ASTTGVDEQF
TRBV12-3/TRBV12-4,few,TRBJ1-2,ASSLILAGNGYT
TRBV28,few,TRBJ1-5,ASRGGGNQPQH
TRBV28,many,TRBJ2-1,ASSLSAAQQF
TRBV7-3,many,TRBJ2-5,ASSLTSMGSGETQY
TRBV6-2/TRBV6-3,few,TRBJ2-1,ASSYRKAGGPREQF
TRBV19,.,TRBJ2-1,ASSRLRLARTYNEQF
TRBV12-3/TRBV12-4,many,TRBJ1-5,ASSQDGNSNQPQH
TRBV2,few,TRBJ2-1,ASTNLGLLALNNEQF
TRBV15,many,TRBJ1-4,ATDPGDNEKLF
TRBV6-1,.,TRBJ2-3,ASSARRLGYSTDTQY
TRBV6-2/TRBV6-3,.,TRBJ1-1,ASSLGTRAF
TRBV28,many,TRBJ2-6,ASSYTGYSGANVLT